This T cell receptor (beta chain) was found in a study of beta chain features in type 1 diabetes. Findings and caveats of the study: Naive, central memory and Treg TCRB repertoires appeared more alike in patients than in healthy donors.

The isolated RNA, all of it, was reverse transcribed, so expressed TCRB transcripts were what got sequenced. The data were produced by immunoSEQ multiplex PCR, yet TCRdb's version contains in-frame clones alone and is incomplete. The sample contains 450,000 to 600,000 clones, around 30% of which appear only once. This clone has a handful of counts. What it recognizes is unknown. Germline CDR1 is GTSNPN and CDR2 is SVGIG (reference sequence). Trimming pared 0 bases from V and 2 bases from J, leaving 5 bases between. The CDR3 consists of 13 residues. Sequenced input: naive CD4+ T cells from blood. The rearrangement joins TRBV30 to TRBJ1-3; no clear D gene. This receptor was obtained from a man aged 18-30 years in good health. CDR3 coding DNA: TGTGCCTGGAGTGTACAGCCTGGAAACACCATATATTTT. Protein sequence: CAWSVQPGNTIYF.